This T cell receptor (beta chain) was observed in a study of T cells after yellow fever vaccination. Germline V gene sequence: CDR1 SNHLY, CDR2 FYNNEI. This CDR3 spans 16 amino acids. Trimming removed 0 bases from V and 7 bases from J; junction bases left unmatched: 9. MiXCR was run by TCRdb on the 5' RACE reads, yielding one entry per CDR3 protein. The sample has more than 350,000 distinct CDR3 sequences; roughly 12% are singletons. The input for sequencing was PBMCs, taken on the day of the first yellow fever vaccination. The sequence was obtained from a young man who received the YFV17D yellow fever vaccine. The chain recombines TRBV2 with TRBJ1-2; 9 nucleotides line up with TRBD1. CDR3: CASSEARTGVRPGYTF. CDR3 in DNA: TGTGCCAGCAGTGAAGCCCGGACAGGGGTCCGGCCTGGCTACACCTTC.